These 3 T cell receptor beta chains share one sample of origin, sequenced in a study of T cells in Graves' hyperthyroidism and ophthalmopathy. Amplified regions were TCR beta CDR3 sequences from RNA transcripts. First-round RT-PCR targeting the TCR CDR3 was performed with the HTBI primer set. Using its own MiXCR run on the multiplex PCR reads, TCRdb lists one record per CDR3 protein. Seen here are 540,000 or so distinct CDR3 sequences, about 43% observed once, and the top ten hold around a fifth. Sequences were obtained from peripheral blood or thyroid tissue (not recorded which). These receptor sequences come from an adult woman with Graves' disease, either hyperthyroidism or ophthalmopathy (not recorded which).

About this clonotype: Its ends do not fully match the called genes, so a read error is possible. This chain uses TRBV6-1 with TRBJ2-5; weak D call: TRBD2 (6 bases). Per the germline V gene, CDR1 is MNHNS and CDR2 is SASEGT. This CDR3 spans 14 amino acids. CDR3 DNA sequence: TGTGCCATCAGTGAGGAGGGGTATATCGAGACCCAGTACTTC. Translated, it gives CAISEEGYIETQYF.

Many counts were recorded for this clonotype. The chain carries TRBV28 and TRBJ2-5, with TRBD2 identical over 8 bases. Germline V gene lookup returns CDR1 MDHEN and CDR2 SYDVKM. The CDR3 has 16 residues. V trimming: 1 base; J trimming: 0 bases; junction bases outside the gene matches: 4. The CDR3 loop reads CASSLLGSGDQETQYF. The CDR3 coding sequence is TGTGCCAGCAGTTTATTGGGTAGCGGGGACCAAGAGACCCAGTACTTC.

A word on this clonotype: Here the CDR3 omits its conserved ending phenylalanine or tryptophan, so a read error is the likely source. The V and J genes are TRBV7-6 and TRBJ2-5; 7 nucleotides line up with TRBD1. The CDR3 is made up of 17 amino acids. With 8 bases clipped from V and 5 bases from J, the junction kept 20 bases outside the gene matches. Germline-derived CDR1 and CDR2 are SGHVS and FNYEAQ. This CDR3 is CASEPTGADLEDETQYL. CDR3 in DNA: TGTGCCAGCGAACCAACAGGGGCGGATTTGGAAGATGAGACCCAGTACCTC.